The 11 T cell receptor beta chains below were found in one sample sequenced in a study of monozygotic twins with inflammatory bowel disease. After re-calling the 5' RACE reads, TCRdb lists one entry per CDR3 protein, DNA absent. Its table records 80,000 or so distinct CDR3 sequences. Sample: blood. These receptors were collected from a human donor with ulcerative colitis or Crohn's disease, or a healthy co-twin of an affected twin (not recorded which).

The chain couples TRBV7-9 to TRBJ2-7; the D call of TRBD1 rests on TCRdb alone, since no DNA is present to check it. Germline CDR1 reads SEHNR; CDR2 reads FQNEAQ (reference sequence). CDR3 length: 13 amino acids. CDR3 sequence: CASSPGYVDEQYF.

This chain joins TRBV6-1 and TRBJ1-5. Germline loops: CDR1 MNHNS, CDR2 SASEGT. The length of the CDR3 is 14 residues. This CDR3 is CASSEIQRNQPQHF.

This chain joins TRBV18 and TRBJ2-7; TCRdb picks TRBD1, but there is no DNA to check that call. Germline loops: CDR1 KGHSH, CDR2 LQKENI. The CDR3 has 13 amino acids. The CDR3 region is CASSPPPGYEQYF.

The chain has TRBV4-1 and TRBJ2-2; TCRdb's D call of TRBD2 is untestable without DNA. CDR1 and CDR2 (germline): MGHRA, YSYEKL. The CDR3 is 16 residues long. The CDR3 spells CASRLAGGPDTGELFF.

The chain links TRBV11-2 to TRBJ2-2; TCRdb picks TRBD1, but there is no DNA to check that call. This CDR3 has 15 amino acids. Germline V CDR1 and CDR2: SGHAT, FQNNGV. The CDR3 loop is CASSLGTWGAGELFF.

The chain links TRBV7-9 to TRBJ1-5; TCRdb names TRBD1, which stays unverified in the absence of DNA. Germline V lookup: CDR1 SEHNR, CDR2 FQNEAQ (reference sequence). The CDR3 has 16 residues. The CDR3 sequence: CASSISIRGGEQPQHF.

The chain couples TRBV5-1 to TRBJ2-3. From germline, CDR1 is SGHRS and CDR2 YFSETQ. The CDR3 covers 15 residues. CDR3 sequence: CASSFEHRSTDTQYF.

This chain joins TRBV2 and TRBJ2-1; no DNA is available, so the TRBD2 call from TCRdb remains unchecked. CDR1 is SNHLY and CDR2 is FYNNEI in the germline V gene. The CDR3 runs to 14 residues. CDR3 region: CASSDPLRYNEQFF.

The chain couples TRBV14 to TRBJ2-1; TCRdb returns TRBD2, unconfirmable since there is no DNA. Germline CDR1 is SGHDN and CDR2 is FVKESK. There are 15 residues in the CDR3. The CDR3 spells CASSRDYRSRNEQFF.

The chain is built from TRBV5-1 and TRBJ2-6; TCRdb lists TRBD1, though no DNA is available to test this call. The length of the CDR3 is 17 residues. Germline CDR1 reads SGHRS; CDR2 reads YFSETQ. CDR3 amino acids: CASSPILQGKIANVLTF.

This rearrangement joins TRBV7-2 to TRBJ1-5; with no DNA, the TCRdb D assignment of TRBD1 cannot be verified. Germline CDR1 reads SGHTA; CDR2 reads FQGNSA. The CDR3 consists of 14 residues. CDR3 amino acids: CASSSPGNNQPQHF. Supplemented by reference TRBV7-2 and TRBJ1-5, the full variable domain reads GAGVSQSPSNKVTEKGKDVELRCDPISGHTALYWYRQSLGQGLEFLIYFQGNSAPDKSGLPSDRFSAERTGGSVSTLTIQRTQQEDSAVYLCASSSPGNNQPQHFGDGTRLSIL.